The TCR beta chain described here comes from a study of response to subunit inactivated influenza vaccine. MiXCR was run by TCRdb on the RT-PCR reads, yielding one entry per CDR3 protein. The repertoire includes 800,000 to 1,000,000 distinct CDR3 sequences, about 20% of them detected once, and about 9.4% sits in the top ten. For this clonotype: Its antigen is not identified.

The study's findings and limits: Authors suggested each seasonal influenza vaccination recruits few new T cells.

Sequences were derived from PBMCs from blood, sampled about 5 days after vaccination. The TCR originated in a man between 45 and 60 years old who received an inactivated influenza vaccine.

This CDR3 reads CASKAAFNTGELFF. The CDR3 DNA reads as TGTGCCAGCAAGGCAGCCTTTAACACCGGGGAGCTGTTTTTT. The rearrangement links TRBV2 to TRBJ2-2; D is uncertain. CDR1 is SNHLY, CDR2 FYNNEI, per germline. The V end was cut by 7 bases, the J end by 2 bases, with 11 bases between. The CDR3 totals 14 residues.